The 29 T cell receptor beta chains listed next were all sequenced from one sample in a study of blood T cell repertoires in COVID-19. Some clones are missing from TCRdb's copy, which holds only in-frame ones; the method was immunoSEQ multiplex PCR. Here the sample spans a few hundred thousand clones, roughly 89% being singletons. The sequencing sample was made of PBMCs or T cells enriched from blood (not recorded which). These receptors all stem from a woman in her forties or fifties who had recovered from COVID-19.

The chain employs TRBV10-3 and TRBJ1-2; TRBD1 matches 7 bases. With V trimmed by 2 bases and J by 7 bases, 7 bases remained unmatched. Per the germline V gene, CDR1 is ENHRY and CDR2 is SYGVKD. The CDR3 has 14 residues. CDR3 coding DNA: TGTGCCATCAGTGAGACAGGGGAGGCCGGTGGCTACACCTTC. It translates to CAISETGEAGGYTF.

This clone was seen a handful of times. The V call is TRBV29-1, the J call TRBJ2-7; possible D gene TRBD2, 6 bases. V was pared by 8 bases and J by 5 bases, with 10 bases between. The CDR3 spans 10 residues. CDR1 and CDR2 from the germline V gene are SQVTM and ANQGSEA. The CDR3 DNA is TGCAGCTTTTGGAGGGACGAGCAGTACTTC. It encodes CSFWRDEQYF.

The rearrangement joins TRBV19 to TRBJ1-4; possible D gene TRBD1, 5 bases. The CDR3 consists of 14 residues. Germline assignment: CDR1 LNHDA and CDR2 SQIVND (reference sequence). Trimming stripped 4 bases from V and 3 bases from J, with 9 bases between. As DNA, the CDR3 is TGTGCCAGTAGTAAGACAGTCTCTAATGAAAAACTGTTTTTT. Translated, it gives CASSKTVSNEKLFF. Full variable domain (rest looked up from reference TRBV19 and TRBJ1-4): DGGITQSPKYLFRKEGQNVTLSCEQNLNHDAMYWYRQDPGQGLRLIYYSQIVNDFQKGDIAEGYSVSREKKESFPLTVTSAQKNPTAFYLCASSKTVSNEKLFFGSGTQLSVL.

The CDR3 coding sequence is TGCGCCAGCAGCCTTAGCGGGGGGGCCGGCAATGAGCAGTTCTTC. This codes for CASSLSGGAGNEQFF. V and J are TRBV5-1 and TRBJ2-1; 11 nucleotides match TRBD2. The CDR3 consists of 15 residues. In germline, CDR1 is SGHRS, CDR2 YFSETQ. V was clipped by 4 bases and J by 6 bases; unmatched bases: 6.

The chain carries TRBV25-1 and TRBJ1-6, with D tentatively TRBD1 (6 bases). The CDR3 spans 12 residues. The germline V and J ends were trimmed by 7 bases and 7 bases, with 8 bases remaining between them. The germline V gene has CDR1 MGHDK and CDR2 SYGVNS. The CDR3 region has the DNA TGTGCCAGCAAAGGACAGAATTCACCCCTCCACTTT. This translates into CASKGQNSPLHF.

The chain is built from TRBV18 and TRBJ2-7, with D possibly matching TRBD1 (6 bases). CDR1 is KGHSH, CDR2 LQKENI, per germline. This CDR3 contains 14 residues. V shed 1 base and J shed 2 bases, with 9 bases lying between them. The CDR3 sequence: CASSPQGGPYEQYF. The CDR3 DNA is TGTGCCAGCTCACCACAAGGGGGTCCCTACGAGCAGTACTTC.

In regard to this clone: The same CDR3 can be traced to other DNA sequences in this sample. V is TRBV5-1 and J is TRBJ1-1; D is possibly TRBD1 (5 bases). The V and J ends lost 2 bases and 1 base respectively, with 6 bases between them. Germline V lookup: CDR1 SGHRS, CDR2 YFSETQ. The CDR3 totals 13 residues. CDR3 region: CASSLQENTEAFF. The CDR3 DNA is TGCGCCAGCAGCTTACAGGAGAACACTGAAGCTTTCTTT.

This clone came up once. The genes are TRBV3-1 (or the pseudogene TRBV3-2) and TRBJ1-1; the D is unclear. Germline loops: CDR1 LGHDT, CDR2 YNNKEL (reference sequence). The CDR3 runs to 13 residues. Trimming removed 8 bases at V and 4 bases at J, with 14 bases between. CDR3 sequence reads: CASAQTPSTEAFF. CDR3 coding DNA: TGTGCCAGCGCGCAAACCCCCTCCACTGAAGCTTTCTTT.

The CDR3, as DNA: TGTGCCAGCACCTCGGACAGCTCCTACGAGCAGTACTTC. This translates into CASTSDSSYEQYF. The chain has TRBV12-3 or TRBV12-4 and TRBJ2-7; a weak D match, TRBD1 (6 bases). The CDR3 extends over 13 amino acids. The V and J ends lost 7 bases and 0 bases respectively, with 10 bases between them.

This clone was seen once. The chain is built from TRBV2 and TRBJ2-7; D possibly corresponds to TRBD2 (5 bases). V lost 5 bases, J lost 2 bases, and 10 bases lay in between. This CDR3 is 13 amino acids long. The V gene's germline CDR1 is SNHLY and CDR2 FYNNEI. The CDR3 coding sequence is TGTGCCAGCAGTCCCGGACTGGCCTACGAGCAGTACTTC. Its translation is CASSPGLAYEQYF.

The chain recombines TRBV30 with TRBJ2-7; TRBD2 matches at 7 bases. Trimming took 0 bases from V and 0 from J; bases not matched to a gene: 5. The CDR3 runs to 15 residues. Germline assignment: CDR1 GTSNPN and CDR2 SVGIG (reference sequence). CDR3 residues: CAWSVPGTISYEQYF. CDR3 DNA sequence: TGTGCCTGGAGTGTACCCGGGACTATCTCCTACGAGCAGTACTTC.

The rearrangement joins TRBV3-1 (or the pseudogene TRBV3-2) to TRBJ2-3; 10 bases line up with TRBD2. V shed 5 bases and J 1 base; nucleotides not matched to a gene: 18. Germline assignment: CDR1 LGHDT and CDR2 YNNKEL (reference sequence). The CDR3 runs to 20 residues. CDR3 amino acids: CASSTQKLAGRIYGTDTQYF. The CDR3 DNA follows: TGTGCCAGCAGCACGCAAAAACTAGCGGGAAGGATCTATGGCACAGATACGCAGTATTTT.

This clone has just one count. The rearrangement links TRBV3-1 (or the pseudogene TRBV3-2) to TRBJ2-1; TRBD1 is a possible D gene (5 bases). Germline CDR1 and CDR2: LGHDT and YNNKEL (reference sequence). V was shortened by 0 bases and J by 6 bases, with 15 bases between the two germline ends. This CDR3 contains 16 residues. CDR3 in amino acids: CASSQDQGLQINEQFF. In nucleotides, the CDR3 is TGTGCCAGCAGCCAAGATCAGGGTCTACAGATCAATGAGCAGTTCTTC.

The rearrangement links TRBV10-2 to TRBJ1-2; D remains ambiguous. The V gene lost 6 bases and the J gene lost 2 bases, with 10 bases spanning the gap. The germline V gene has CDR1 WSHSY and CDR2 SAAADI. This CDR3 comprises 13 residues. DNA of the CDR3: TGCGCCAGCAGCCGCACTGAGAACTATGGCTACACCTTC. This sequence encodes CASSRTENYGYTF.

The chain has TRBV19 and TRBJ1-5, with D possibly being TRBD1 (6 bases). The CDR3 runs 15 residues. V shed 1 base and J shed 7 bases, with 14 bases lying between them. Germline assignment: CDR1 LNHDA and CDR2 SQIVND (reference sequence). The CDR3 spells CASSIGLQGRQPQHF. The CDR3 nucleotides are TGTGCCAGTAGTATAGGGCTTCAGGGGCGCCAGCCCCAGCATTTT.

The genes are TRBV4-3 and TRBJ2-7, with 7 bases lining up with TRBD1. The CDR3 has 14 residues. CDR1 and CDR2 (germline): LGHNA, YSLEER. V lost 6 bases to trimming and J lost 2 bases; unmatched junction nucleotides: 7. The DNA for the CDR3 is TGCGCCAGCAGTCCCGACAGGGCAACCTACGAGCAGTACTTC. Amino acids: CASSPDRATYEQYF.

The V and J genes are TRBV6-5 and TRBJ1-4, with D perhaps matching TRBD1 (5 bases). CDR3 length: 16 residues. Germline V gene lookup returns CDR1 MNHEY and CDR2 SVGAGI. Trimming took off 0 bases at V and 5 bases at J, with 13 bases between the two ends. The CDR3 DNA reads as TGTGCCAGCAGTTACTCACCGACAGAAGCGAATGAAAAACTGTTTTTT. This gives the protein CASSYSPTEANEKLFF.

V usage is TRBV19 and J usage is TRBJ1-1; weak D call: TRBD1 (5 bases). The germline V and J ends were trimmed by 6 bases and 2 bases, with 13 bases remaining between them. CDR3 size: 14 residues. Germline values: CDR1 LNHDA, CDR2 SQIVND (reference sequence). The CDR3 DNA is TGTGCCAGTAGCAAAGCGGGGGGAAACACTGAAGCTTTCTTT. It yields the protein CASSKAGGNTEAFF.

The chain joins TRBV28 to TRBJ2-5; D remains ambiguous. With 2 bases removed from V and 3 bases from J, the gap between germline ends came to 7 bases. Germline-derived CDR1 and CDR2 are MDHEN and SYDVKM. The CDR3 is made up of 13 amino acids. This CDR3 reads CASSLMAEETQYF. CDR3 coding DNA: TGTGCCAGCAGTTTAATGGCAGAAGAGACCCAGTACTTC. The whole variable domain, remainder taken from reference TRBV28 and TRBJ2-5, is DVKVTQSSRYLVKRTGEKVFLECVQDMDHENMFWYRQDPGLGLRLIYFSYDVKMKEKGDIPEGYSVSREKKERFSLILESASTNQTSMYLCASSLMAEETQYFGPGTRLLVL.

The CDR3 DNA follows: TGTGCCAGTCGAAGACTCAGTCGGGATGAAAAACTGTTTTTT. It translates to CASRRLSRDEKLFF. V gene TRBV28 combines with J gene TRBJ1-4; no reliable D call. This CDR3 has 14 amino acids. The ends were cut back, 9 bases at V and 6 bases at J, with 17 bases in the middle. Germline V gene data show CDR1 as MDHEN and CDR2 as SYDVKM.

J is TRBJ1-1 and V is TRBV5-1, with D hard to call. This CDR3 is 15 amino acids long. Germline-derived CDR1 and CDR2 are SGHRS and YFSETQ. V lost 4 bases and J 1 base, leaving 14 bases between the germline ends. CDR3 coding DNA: TGCGCCAGCAGCGCCCGGGGTCCGGGGAACACTGAAGCTTTCTTT. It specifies CASSARGPGNTEAFF.

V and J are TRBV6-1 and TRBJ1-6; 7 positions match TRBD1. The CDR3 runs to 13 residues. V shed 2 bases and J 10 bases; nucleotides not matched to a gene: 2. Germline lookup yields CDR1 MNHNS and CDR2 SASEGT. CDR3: CASSEWTGSPLHF. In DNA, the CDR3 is TGTGCCAGCAGTGAATGGACAGGATCACCCCTCCACTTT.

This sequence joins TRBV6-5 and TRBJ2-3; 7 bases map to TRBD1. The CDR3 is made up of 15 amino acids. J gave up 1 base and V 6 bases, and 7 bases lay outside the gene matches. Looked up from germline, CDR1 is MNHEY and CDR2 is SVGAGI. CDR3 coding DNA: TGTGCCAGCAGCCTTCAGGGGGTTCGCACAGATACGCAGTATTTT. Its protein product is CASSLQGVRTDTQYF.

The CDR3 DNA reads as TGCGCCAGCAGCCAGACCGGGGGCTACAATGAGCAGTTCTTC. Protein product: CASSQTGGYNEQFF. This chain joins TRBV4-3 and TRBJ2-1, with D possibly TRBD2 on 6 matching bases. This CDR3 has 14 residues. Germline CDR1 LGHNA, CDR2 YSLEER. Trimming left V 3 bases short and J 3 bases short, with 9 bases between.

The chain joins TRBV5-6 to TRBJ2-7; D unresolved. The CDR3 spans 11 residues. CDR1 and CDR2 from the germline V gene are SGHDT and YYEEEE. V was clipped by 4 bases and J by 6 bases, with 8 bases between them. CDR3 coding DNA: TGTGCCAGCAGCCTGAGTGCCGAGCAGTACTTC. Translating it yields CASSLSAEQYF.

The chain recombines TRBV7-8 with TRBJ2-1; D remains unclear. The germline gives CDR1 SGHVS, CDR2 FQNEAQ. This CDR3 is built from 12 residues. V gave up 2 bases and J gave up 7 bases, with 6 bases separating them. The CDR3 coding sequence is TGTGCCAGCAGCTTAACAGCAAATGAGCAGTTCTTC. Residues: CASSLTANEQFF.

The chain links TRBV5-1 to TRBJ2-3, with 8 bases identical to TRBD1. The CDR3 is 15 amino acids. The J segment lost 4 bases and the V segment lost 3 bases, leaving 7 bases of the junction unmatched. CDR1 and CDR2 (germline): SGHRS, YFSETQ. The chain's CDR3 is CASSSGGAGSDTQYF. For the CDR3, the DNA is TGCGCCAGCAGCTCAGGGGGCGCCGGGTCAGATACGCAGTATTTT.

The CDR3 protein is CASSSITSGGAGTQYF. For the CDR3, the DNA is TGTGCCAGCAGTTCCATCACCAGCGGGGGGGCCGGGACGCAGTATTTT. The genes are TRBV27 and TRBJ2-3; 10 bases line up with TRBD2. Germline lookup yields CDR1 MNHEY and CDR2 SMNVEV (reference sequence). J gave up 9 bases and V 4 bases, and 13 bases lay outside the gene matches. This CDR3 is 16 amino acids long.

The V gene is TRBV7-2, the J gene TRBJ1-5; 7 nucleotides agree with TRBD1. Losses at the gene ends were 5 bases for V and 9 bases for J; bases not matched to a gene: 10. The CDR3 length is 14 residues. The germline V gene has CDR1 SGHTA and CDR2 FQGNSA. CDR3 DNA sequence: TGTGCCAGCAGCCTCGGGACAGCCCAAGGGCCCCAGCATTTT. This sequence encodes CASSLGTAQGPQHF. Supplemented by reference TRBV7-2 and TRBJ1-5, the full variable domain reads GAGVSQSPSNKVTEKGKDVELRCDPISGHTALYWYRQSLGQGLEFLIYFQGNSAPDKSGLPSDRFSAERTGGSVSTLTIQRTQQEDSAVYLCASSLGTAQGPQHFGDGTRLSIL.